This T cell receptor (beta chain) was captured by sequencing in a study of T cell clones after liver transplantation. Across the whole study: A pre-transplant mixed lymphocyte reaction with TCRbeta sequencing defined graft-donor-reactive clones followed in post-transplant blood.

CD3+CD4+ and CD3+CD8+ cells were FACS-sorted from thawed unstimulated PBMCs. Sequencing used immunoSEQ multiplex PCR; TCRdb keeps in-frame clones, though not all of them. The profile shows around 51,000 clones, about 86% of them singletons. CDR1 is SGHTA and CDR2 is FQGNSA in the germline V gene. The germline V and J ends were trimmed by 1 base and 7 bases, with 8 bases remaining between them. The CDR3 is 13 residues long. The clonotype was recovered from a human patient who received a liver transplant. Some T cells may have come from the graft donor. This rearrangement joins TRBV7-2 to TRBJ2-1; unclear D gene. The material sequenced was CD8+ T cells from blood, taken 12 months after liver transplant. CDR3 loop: CASSLGQPNEQFF. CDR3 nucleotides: TGTGCCAGCAGCTTAGGGCAGCCAAATGAGCAGTTCTTC. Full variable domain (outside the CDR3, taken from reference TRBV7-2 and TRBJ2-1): GAGVSQSPSNKVTEKGKDVELRCDPISGHTALYWYRQSLGQGLEFLIYFQGNSAPDKSGLPSDRFSAERTGGSVSTLTIQRTQQEDSAVYLCASSLGQPNEQFFGPGTRLTVL.